This paragraph reports one T cell receptor beta chain. Antigen: not known. Measured with immunoSEQ multiplex PCR; TCRdb has only the in-frame clones, and not every one. The repertoire consists of 45,000 or so clones, with roughly 72% occurring once and the leading ten covering 6.5% to 8.5%. The source of the sample is a study of vaccination effects on CD4 cells after COVID-19. Study context: Following the second dose by a median of 72 days, the post-vaccine samples were obtained.

General study points: Infection- and vaccine-induced clones contracted markedly late after vaccination.

Upon completion of 10 to 11 days in culture, CD4+ T cells were isolated. The vaccine given was either BNT162b2 or mRNA-1273, in two doses. People in the vaccine group had not been infected with SARS-CoV-2 before, and their nucleocapsid antibodies were negative. IL-2 medium was substituted for half the medium on days 3 and 7. The sample here was CD4+ T cells from PBMCs cultured without peptide, taken after COVID-19 vaccination. The TCR originated in a human donor who received a COVID-19 vaccine.

This chain's CDR3 is CASSVYRYSPTGELFF. CDR3 in DNA: TGTGCCAGCAGCGTTTATCGATACTCCCCCACCGGGGAGCTGTTTTTT. This sequence joins TRBV9 and TRBJ2-2; D is uncertain. Trimming shortened V by 2 bases and J by 4 bases, and 15 bases separated the two germline ends. CDR1 and CDR2 (germline): SGDLS, YYNGEE. The CDR3 has 16 residues. Full variable domain (remainder filled in from reference TRBV9 and TRBJ2-2): DSGVTQTPKHLITATGQRVTLRCSPRSGDLSVYWYQQSLDQGLQFLIQYYNGEERAKGNILERFSAQQFPDLHSELNLSSLELGDSALYFCASSVYRYSPTGELFFGEGSRLTVL.